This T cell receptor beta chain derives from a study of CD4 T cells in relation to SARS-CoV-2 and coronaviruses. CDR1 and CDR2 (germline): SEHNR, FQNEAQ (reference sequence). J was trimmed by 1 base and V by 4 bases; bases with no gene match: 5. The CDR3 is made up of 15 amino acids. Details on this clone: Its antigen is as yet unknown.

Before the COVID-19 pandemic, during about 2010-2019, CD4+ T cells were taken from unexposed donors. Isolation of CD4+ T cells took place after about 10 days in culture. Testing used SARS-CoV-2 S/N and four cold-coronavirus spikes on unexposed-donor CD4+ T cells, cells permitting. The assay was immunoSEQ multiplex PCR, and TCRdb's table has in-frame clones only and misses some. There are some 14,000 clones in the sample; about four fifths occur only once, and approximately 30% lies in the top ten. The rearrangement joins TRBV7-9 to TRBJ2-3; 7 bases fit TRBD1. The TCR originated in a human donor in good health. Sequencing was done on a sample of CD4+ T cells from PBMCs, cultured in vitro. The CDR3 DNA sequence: TGTGCCAGCAGCTACGACAGGGCCGGCACAGATACGCAGTATTTT. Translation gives CASSYDRAGTDTQYF. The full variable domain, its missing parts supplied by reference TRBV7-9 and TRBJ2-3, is DTGVSQNPRHKITKRGQNVTFRCDPISEHNRLYWYRQTLGQGPEFLTYFQNEAQLEKSRLLSDRFSAERPKGSFSTLEIQRTEQGDSAMYLCASSYDRAGTDTQYFGPGTRLTVL.